This is a list of T cell receptor beta chains from one sample in a study of identifying expanded T cells in peripheral blood. The method was immunoSEQ multiplex PCR; TCRdb's version includes in-frame clones alone and lacks a portion of them. This sample has about 82,000 clones; roughly 90% occur once, and the top ten carry around 7%. Sequences were obtained from blood. Receptors were obtained from a person aged 18 to 75 in good health. CDR3s include the opening cysteine and the closing phenylalanine or tryptophan. D genes are given only for firm matches. A clone size is listed for some rows: how often the clone was seen (once, few, many), or a class if it is expanded.

abundance,v_gene,j_gene,d_gene,CDR3aa,CDR3nt
-,TRBV19,TRBJ2-1,-,CASSISRGLRNEQFF,TGTGCCAGTAGTATCTCCCGGGGACTTCGCAATGAGCAGTTCTTC
-,TRBV5-8,TRBJ1-1,-,CASSLGPFTEAFF,TGTGCCAGCAGCTTGGGTCCATTCACTGAAGCTTTCTTT
-,TRBV6-6,TRBJ1-6,TRBD1,CASRGTGGRGSPLHF,TGTGCCAGCAGAGGGACAGGGGGTCGTGGTTCACCCCTCCACTTT
-,TRBV4-1,TRBJ2-3,-,CASSQETRVISDTQYF,TGCGCCAGCAGCCAAGAGACTAGAGTCATTTCAGATACGCAGTATTTT
-,TRBV7-9,TRBJ2-1,TRBD1,CASSFFKDRGRNEQFF,TGTGCCAGCAGCTTCTTTAAAGACAGGGGGAGAAATGAGCAGTTCTTC
-,TRBV5-1,TRBJ1-1,-,CASNGGVEAFF,TGCGCCAGCAATGGGGGAGTTGAAGCTTTCTTT
-,TRBV6-5,TRBJ2-4,-,CADPHSKNIQYF,TGTGCCGACCCCCACTCCAAAAACATTCAGTACTTC
-,TRBV18,TRBJ2-2,-,CASSRDNPTGELFF,TGTGCCAGCTCGAGGGACAATCCCACCGGGGAGCTGTTTTTT
once,TRBV6-1,TRBJ1-2,TRBD1,CASSETDRVRAGYTF,TGTGCCAGCAGTGAAACCGACAGGGTCCGGGCGGGCTACACCTTC
-,TRBV2,TRBJ2-2,TRBD2,CASVPTSGGPETGELFF,TGTGCCAGCGTGCCGACTAGCGGGGGGCCGGAGACCGGGGAGCTGTTTTTT
once,TRBV19,TRBJ1-2,-,CASVGDSTIYGYTF,TGTGCCAGTGTGGGGGACTCTACTATCTATGGCTACACCTTC
-,TRBV6-1,TRBJ2-7,-,CASSATGYEQYF,TGTGCCAGCAGTGCCACAGGGTACGAGCAGTACTTC
-,TRBV19,TRBJ1-2,-,CASNTRDAGYGYTF,TGTGCCAGTAACACTAGGGATGCGGGGTATGGCTACACCTTC
-,TRBV4-2,TRBJ1-2,-,CASSQAYGYTF,TGTGCCAGCAGCCAAGCTTATGGCTACACCTTC
-,TRBV12-5,TRBJ2-5,TRBD1,CASGLGQGLTETQYF,TGTGCTAGTGGTTTGGGACAGGGCTTAACGGAGACCCAGTACTTC
-,TRBV5-6,TRBJ2-3,-,CASSLGWGARTQYF,TGTGCCAGCAGCTTGGGGTGGGGGGCAAGGACGCAGTATTTT
-,TRBV5-1,TRBJ2-5,TRBD2,CASSRMQRESGGETQYF,TGCGCCAGCAGCCGGATGCAGCGGGAGAGTGGAGGAGAGACCCAGTACTTC
-,TRBV28,TRBJ2-3,-,CASSLSGANTQYF,TGTGCCAGCAGTTTATCGGGGGCAAATACGCAGTATTTT
-,TRBV5-1,TRBJ2-2,TRBD1,CASSRDRPNTGELFF,TGCGCCAGCAGCAGGGACAGGCCGAACACCGGGGAGCTGTTTTTT
-,TRBV30,TRBJ1-1,-,CAWKVAWDTTEAFF,TGTGCCTGGAAGGTAGCCTGGGACACCACTGAAGCTTTCTTT
-,TRBV15,TRBJ2-3,TRBD1,CATSRDKTGGTDTQYF,TGTGCCACCAGCAGAGATAAGACAGGGGGCACAGATACGCAGTATTTT
-,TRBV4-1,TRBJ2-5,TRBD2,CASSLALAGGNQETQYF,TGCGCCAGCAGTCTCGCTTTAGCGGGGGGAAACCAAGAGACCCAGTACTTC
once,TRBV7-3,TRBJ1-6,TRBD1,CASSLTGGYNSPLHF,TGTGCCAGCAGCTTGACAGGGGGCTATAATTCACCCCTCCACTTT
-,TRBV7-9,TRBJ2-1,TRBD1,CASSLGDRGTELQFF,TGTGCCAGCAGCTTAGGGGACAGGGGGACTGAGCTTCAGTTCTTC
-,TRBV2,TRBJ2-7,TRBD1,CASAGTGNEQYF,TGTGCCAGCGCCGGGACAGGGAACGAGCAGTACTTC